Shown below are 3 T cell receptor beta chains from a single sample sequenced in a study of PD-1 blockade in classical Hodgkin lymphoma. The assay was immunoSEQ multiplex PCR, and TCRdb's table has in-frame clones only and misses some. The sample includes approximately 49,000 clones, more than 75% of them seen just once. The time point denotes: cycle 4 day 1 (C4D1), after more than 5 weeks of nivolumab. Every patient experienced relapse after autologous stem cell transplantation, and brentuximab vedotin exposure varied. The sequencing here drew on peripheral blood mononuclear cells (PBMCs), taken before the fourth cycle of nivolumab. These receptors were collected from a human donor with classical Hodgkin lymphoma.

This chain connects TRBV12-5 to TRBJ2-3; D not resolved. This CDR3 has 11 amino acids. Trimming took 1 base from V and 8 from J, leaving 4 bases between them. Germline values: CDR1 LGHNT, CDR2 FRNRAP. This CDR3 reads CASGLAGTQYF. CDR3 in DNA: TGTGCTAGTGGTTTGGCGGGTACGCAGTATTTT.

The chain uses TRBV5-1 and TRBJ2-7; D may be TRBD1 (5 bases). Trimming took 4 bases from V and 3 from J, leaving 20 bases between them. Germline CDR1 and CDR2: SGHRS and YFSETQ. CDR3 size: 16 residues. Written as DNA, the CDR3 is TGCGCCAGCAGCCGCAGCTTGGGGCCGAATAACTACGAGCAGTACTTC. Translation: CASSRSLGPNNYEQYF.

The chain links TRBV7-3 to TRBJ2-5; D is undetermined. The CDR3 covers 13 residues. CDR1 SGHTA and CDR2 FQGTGA come from the germline V gene. V gave up 5 bases and J gave up 3 bases, with 10 bases separating them. CDR3 residues: CASSTNGEETQYF. Here the CDR3 DNA reads TGTGCCAGCAGCACAAATGGGGAAGAGACCCAGTACTTC.